The rows below give T cell receptor beta chains drawn from one sample of a study of T-cell reconstitution after alpha-beta-depleted transplantation in children. Each CDR3 protein gets one entry after TCRdb re-called the PCR reads with MiXCR. Of around 700,000 distinct CDR3 sequences in the sample, around 14% were seen once. This specimen consisted of PBMCs, obtained before TCRalphabeta/CD19-depleted stem cell transplant. These TCRs come from a girl between 2 and 10 years old with congenital amegakaryocytic thrombocytopenia, due to receive a stem cell transplant. CDR3s include the opening cysteine and the closing phenylalanine or tryptophan. The D gene is left open where the match is weak. Some rows mark clone size as missing; the rest say once, few, many or name a class of expanded clone.

v_gene: TRBV10-2; abundance: .; j_gene: TRBJ2-7; d_gene: .; CDR3aa: CASGGPSVYEQYF; CDR3nt: TGCGCCAGCGGCGGTCCGAGCGTCTACGAGCAGTACTTC
v_gene: TRBV29-1; abundance: many; j_gene: TRBJ1-1; d_gene: TRBD1; CDR3aa: CSVDRRGLGMTEAFF; CDR3nt: TGCAGCGTTGACCGAAGGGGGCTAGGTATGACTGAAGCTTTCTTT
v_gene: TRBV20-1; abundance: many; j_gene: TRBJ2-7; d_gene: .; CDR3aa: CSAPLRREAGEQYF; CDR3nt: TGCAGTGCTCCCCTGAGGCGGGAAGCCGGCGAGCAGTACTTC
v_gene: TRBV5-1; abundance: few; j_gene: TRBJ2-7; d_gene: .; CDR3aa: CASSPHHQTVYEQYF; CDR3nt: TGCGCCAGCAGCCCTCATCACCAAACTGTCTACGAGCAGTACTTC
v_gene: TRBV7-9; abundance: many; j_gene: TRBJ2-4; d_gene: .; CDR3aa: CASSLARDNIQYF; CDR3nt: TGTGCCAGCAGCTTAGCCAGGGATAACATTCAGTACTTC
v_gene: TRBV12-3/TRBV12-4; abundance: many; j_gene: TRBJ1-1; d_gene: .; CDR3aa: CASRPLGSTEAFF; CDR3nt: TGTGCCAGCAGACCCCTCGGGAGCACTGAAGCTTTCTTT
v_gene: TRBV7-9; abundance: few; j_gene: TRBJ1-1; d_gene: .; CDR3aa: CASSQRTNEAFF; CDR3nt: TGTGCCAGCAGCCAGCGGACAAATGAAGCTTTCTTT
v_gene: TRBV7-2; abundance: .; j_gene: TRBJ2-1; d_gene: TRBD2; CDR3aa: CASTIGTGFGTSGINLYNEQFF; CDR3nt: TGTGCCAGCACAATTGGGACAGGATTTGGGACTAGCGGCATAAACCTTTACAATGAGCAGTTCTTC
v_gene: TRBV20-1; abundance: .; j_gene: TRBJ2-7; d_gene: TRBD2; CDR3aa: CSATTPASGAYEQYF; CDR3nt: TGCAGTGCCACCACCCCGGCTAGCGGCGCCTACGAGCAGTACTTC
v_gene: TRBV20-1; abundance: many; j_gene: TRBJ1-4; d_gene: .; CDR3aa: CSARGRVNEKLFF; CDR3nt: TGCAGTGCTAGGGGCAGGGTCAATGAAAAACTGTTTTTT
v_gene: TRBV2; abundance: .; j_gene: TRBJ1-2; d_gene: .; CDR3aa: CASSRGPRDGYTF; CDR3nt: TGTGCCAGCAGTCGCGGCCCGAGGGACGGCTACACCTTC
v_gene: TRBV5-1; abundance: many; j_gene: TRBJ1-3; d_gene: TRBD1; CDR3aa: CASSSGQNFGNTIYF; CDR3nt: TGCGCCAGCAGCTCGGGACAGAACTTTGGAAACACCATATATTTT
v_gene: TRBV28; abundance: many; j_gene: TRBJ1-5; d_gene: .; CDR3aa: CASNFPYVRGTQHF; CDR3nt: TGTGCCAGCAATTTTCCCTACGTCCGGGGGACCCAGCATTTT
v_gene: TRBV12-3/TRBV12-4; abundance: many; j_gene: TRBJ2-1; d_gene: TRBD2; CDR3aa: CASSRGLAGNEQFF; CDR3nt: TGTGCCAGCAGTCGAGGACTAGCGGGGAATGAGCAGTTCTTC
v_gene: TRBV20-1; abundance: few; j_gene: TRBJ1-1; d_gene: .; CDR3aa: CSAGSGGNTEAFF; CDR3nt: TGCAGTGCTGGGTCGGGGGGGAACACTGAAGCTTTCTTT
v_gene: TRBV19; abundance: few; j_gene: TRBJ2-1; d_gene: TRBD2; CDR3aa: CASKGRLAGREQFF; CDR3nt: TGTGCCAGCAAAGGGAGACTAGCGGGAAGGGAGCAGTTCTTC
v_gene: TRBV20-1; abundance: few; j_gene: TRBJ2-1; d_gene: TRBD1; CDR3aa: CSAVQGAKYYNEQFF; CDR3nt: TGCAGTGCCGTACAGGGGGCAAAATACTACAATGAGCAGTTCTTC
v_gene: TRBV29-1; abundance: few; j_gene: TRBJ1-2; d_gene: .; CDR3aa: CSVDPTGNNYGYTF; CDR3nt: TGCAGCGTTGACCCTACAGGGAACAACTATGGCTACACCTTC
v_gene: TRBV7-9; abundance: many; j_gene: TRBJ2-7; d_gene: .; CDR3aa: CASGAKAYEQYF; CDR3nt: TGTGCCAGCGGGGCAAAAGCTTACGAGCAGTACTTC
v_gene: TRBV4-2; abundance: .; j_gene: TRBJ1-5; d_gene: .; CDR3aa: CASSQDKYGNQPQHF; CDR3nt: TGTGCCAGCAGCCAAGATAAGTACGGGAATCAGCCCCAGCATTTT
v_gene: TRBV2; abundance: few; j_gene: TRBJ2-4; d_gene: TRBD1; CDR3aa: CASRKGDRVSENIQYF; CDR3nt: TGTGCCAGCAGAAAAGGGGACAGGGTGTCGGAAAACATTCAGTACTTC
v_gene: TRBV6-5; abundance: many; j_gene: TRBJ2-5; d_gene: TRBD2; CDR3aa: CASSSRRTSGGEETQYF; CDR3nt: TGTGCCAGCAGTTCCCGAAGGACTAGCGGAGGGGAAGAGACCCAGTACTTC
v_gene: TRBV27; abundance: .; j_gene: TRBJ2-2; d_gene: TRBD1; CDR3aa: CASSPGQGLSGEQFF; CDR3nt: TGTGCCAGCAGCCCGGGACAGGGATTGAGCGGGGAGCAGTTTTTT
v_gene: TRBV29-1; abundance: many; j_gene: TRBJ2-2; d_gene: .; CDR3aa: CSVEYHTGELFF; CDR3nt: TGCAGCGTTGAATACCACACCGGGGAGCTGTTTTTT
v_gene: TRBV24-1; abundance: many; j_gene: TRBJ2-1; d_gene: .; CDR3aa: CATSDRPLNEQFF; CDR3nt: TGTGCCACCAGTGACCGACCCCTCAATGAGCAGTTCTTC
v_gene: TRBV5-6; abundance: many; j_gene: TRBJ1-5; d_gene: TRBD1; CDR3aa: CASSLAGGKDQPQHF; CDR3nt: TGTGCCAGCAGCTTGGCAGGGGGTAAGGATCAGCCCCAGCATTTT
v_gene: TRBV6-1; abundance: few; j_gene: TRBJ2-7; d_gene: .; CDR3aa: CASSTNDRYPYEQYF; CDR3nt: TGTGCCAGCAGTACCAATGACAGGTACCCCTACGAGCAGTACTTC
v_gene: TRBV11-2; abundance: many; j_gene: TRBJ2-3; d_gene: TRBD1; CDR3aa: CASSDREVDTQYF; CDR3nt: TGTGCCAGCAGCGACAGGGAAGTGGATACGCAGTATTTT
v_gene: TRBV20-1; abundance: .; j_gene: TRBJ1-1; d_gene: .; CDR3aa: CSGGDGGSPLDTEAFF; CDR3nt: TGCAGTGGGGGAGACGGGGGGAGCCCTTTGGACACTGAAGCTTTCTTT
v_gene: TRBV7-9; abundance: .; j_gene: TRBJ2-5; d_gene: .; CDR3aa: CAPGTAQETQYF; CDR3nt: TGTGCCCCCGGGACTGCTCAAGAGACCCAGTACTTC
v_gene: TRBV4-1; abundance: many; j_gene: TRBJ2-7; d_gene: .; CDR3aa: CASSQVWAEYEQYF; CDR3nt: TGCGCCAGCAGCCAAGTTTGGGCTGAGTACGAGCAGTACTTC
v_gene: TRBV20-1; abundance: many; j_gene: TRBJ2-7; d_gene: TRBD2; CDR3aa: CSLPGLAEEQYF; CDR3nt: TGCAGTCTCCCGGGACTAGCGGAGGAGCAGTACTTC
v_gene: TRBV6-5; abundance: few; j_gene: TRBJ1-5; d_gene: .; CDR3aa: CASSYGGNSNQPQHF; CDR3nt: TGTGCCAGCAGTTACGGGGGGAATAGCAATCAGCCCCAGCATTTT
v_gene: TRBV5-6; abundance: many; j_gene: TRBJ2-1; d_gene: .; CDR3aa: CASSFRAEQFF; CDR3nt: TGTGCCAGCAGCTTCCGCGCTGAGCAGTTCTTC
v_gene: TRBV6-1; abundance: many; j_gene: TRBJ1-5; d_gene: .; CDR3aa: CASIDAGRTFSNQPQHF; CDR3nt: TGTGCCAGCATCGACGCTGGACGGACTTTTAGCAATCAGCCCCAGCATTTT
v_gene: TRBV20-1; abundance: many; j_gene: TRBJ2-1; d_gene: .; CDR3aa: CSGVIYNEQFF; CDR3nt: TGCAGTGGGGTCATCTACAATGAGCAGTTCTTC
v_gene: TRBV6-5; abundance: .; j_gene: TRBJ2-5; d_gene: .; CDR3aa: CASGRGETQYF; CDR3nt: TGTGCCAGCGGGAGGGGGGAGACCCAGTACTTC
v_gene: TRBV6-2/TRBV6-3; abundance: few; j_gene: TRBJ2-5; d_gene: .; CDR3aa: CASSYSSSQYF; CDR3nt: TGTGCCAGCAGTTACTCCTCATCCCAGTACTTC